This TCR beta chain was captured in a study of blood T cell repertoires in COVID-19. As for the study in general: Samples came from the United States, Italy and Spain, spanning acute and convalescent COVID-19. PBMCs, B-cell-depleted T cells, or T cells were the source of the cDNA or gDNA that made up the material.

Source study methods: For nucleated cells, counts were estimated from reference gene primer amplification. Assay: immunoSEQ multiplex PCR; the TCRdb copy retains only in-frame clones and omits some. That table gives V, J and clone size, and the DNA gave D and trimming. The data show approximately 240,000 clones, 79% seen once. Looked up from germline, CDR1 is SGHRS and CDR2 is YFSETQ. V shed 4 bases and J shed 4 bases, with 7 bases lying between them. This CDR3 is 12 amino acids long. The receptor's source is a woman in her thirties or forties with active or convalescent COVID-19. What was sequenced was peripheral blood. The chain carries TRBV5-1 and TRBJ2-3; D perhaps matches TRBD2 (6 bases). This CDR3 reads CASSPGADTQYF. In DNA, the CDR3 is TGCGCCAGCAGCCCGGGAGCAGATACGCAGTATTTT.